Detailed here is one TCR beta chain. Its antigen is as yet unknown. The PCR had 60 Vbeta and 13 Jbeta primers. Method: immunoSEQ multiplex PCR; TCRdb's copy keeps in-frame clones and lacks some. This sample has 95,000 to 150,000 clones; 78% occur once, and the top ten carry under 13%. The data derive from a study of cytomegalovirus exposure and HLA in healthy donors. General study points: About 90% or about 30% of the time was how often most TCR beta V segments were productive, according to an earlier analysis. Some segments of the V type, notably TRBV6-2 and TRBV6-3, were excluded as indistinguishable.

Germline lookup yields CDR1 SGHDT and CDR2 YYEEEE. With 4 bases removed from V and 9 bases from J, the gap between germline ends came to 11 bases. CDR3 length equals 12 residues. The chain is built from TRBV5-6 and TRBJ2-1; D gene ambiguous. This sequence originates from a man aged 30 to 45 in good health and CMV-seropositive. Sequences were obtained from PBMCs. The CDR3 bases are TGTGCCAGCAGCGTGGATCTAGGTGAGCAGTTCTTC. Translation: CASSVDLGEQFF.